A single sample gave rise to the 7 T cell receptor beta chains below, sequenced in a study of cytomegalovirus exposure and HLA in healthy donors. PCR employed 60 Vbeta and 13 Jbeta primers. Sequencing was performed with immunoSEQ multiplex PCR; in TCRdb, only in-frame clones are kept and a portion is missing. The sample lists over 65,000 clones, roughly 78% occurring once. Sequenced input: PBMCs. These receptor sequences come from a man aged 35-49 years in good health and CMV-seronegative.

This chain uses TRBV7-8 with TRBJ2-3; 9 nucleotides match TRBD2. The CDR3 is made up of 15 amino acids. Losses at the gene ends were 5 bases for V and 3 bases for J; bases not matched to a gene: 6. CDR1 and CDR2 (germline): SGHVS, FQNEAQ. The CDR3 sequence: CASSPLAGRTDTQYF. The DNA of the CDR3 is TGTGCCAGCAGCCCCCTAGCGGGAAGGACAGATACGCAGTATTTT.

In its sample, this clone was seen a few times. CDR3: CASSLLNTEAFF. The CDR3 bases are TGTGCCAGCAGCTTACTTAACACTGAAGCTTTCTTT. J is TRBJ1-1 and V is TRBV28; D uncertain. This CDR3 has 12 residues. Trimming took 6 bases from V and 2 from J, leaving 7 bases between them. Germline V lookup: CDR1 MDHEN, CDR2 SYDVKM.

The chain employs TRBV19 and TRBJ1-1; the D gene is possibly TRBD1 (6 bases). Trimming stripped 5 bases from V and 4 bases from J, with 17 bases between. Germline V gene sequence: CDR1 LNHDA, CDR2 SQIVND (reference sequence). The CDR3 is made up of 15 amino acids. CDR3: CASSSPGDRSTEAFF. The CDR3 DNA is TGTGCCAGTAGTTCCCCAGGGGACCGGAGCACTGAAGCTTTCTTT.

On this clone itself: The junction departs from germline at one end; a sequencing error may be responsible. The V and J genes are TRBV5-4 and TRBJ2-1; D unresolved. The CDR3 length is 14 residues. The germline gives CDR1 SGHNT, CDR2 YYREEE (reference sequence). The CDR3 loop reads CASSQGESDDTQFF. In nucleotides, the CDR3 is TGCGCCAGCAGCCAAGGTGAATCAGACGACACGCAGTTCTTC.

With regard to this clone: At one end, the junction sequence differs from germline, possibly due to a read error. The chain employs TRBV7-9 and TRBJ2-7; 7 bases line up with TRBD1. The CDR3 consists of 15 residues. CDR1 SEHNR and CDR2 FQNEAQ come from the germline V gene (reference sequence). CDR3 coding DNA: TGTTCCAGCAGCTTAGTACCGGGACAGCCATACGAGCAGTACTTC. Translating gives CSSSLVPGQPYEQYF.

This sequence joins TRBV28 and TRBJ2-6, with 10 bases lining up with TRBD1. V was clipped by 7 bases and J by 2 bases; unmatched bases: 14. CDR1 is MDHEN, CDR2 SYDVKM, per germline. The CDR3 runs 19 residues. The CDR3 bases are TGTGCCAGCATCTACGCGAGGACAGGGGGTTCCCCTGGGGCCAACGTCCTGACTTTC. This gives the protein CASIYARTGGSPGANVLTF.

The V call is TRBV5-4, the J call TRBJ1-1; no clear D. V lost 3 bases and J 4 bases, leaving 13 bases between the germline ends. CDR3 length equals 14 residues. Germline-derived CDR1 and CDR2 are SGHNT and YYREEE (reference sequence). Here the CDR3 DNA reads TGTGCCAGCAGCTCACCCTCGAGAGGCACTGAAGCTTTCTTT. It yields the protein CASSSPSRGTEAFF.